These 27 T cell receptor beta chains originate from one sample sequenced in a study of vaccination and CD4 T cells after COVID-19. Indicated treatment: approximately 10-day PBMC culture with coronavirus spike peptide pools or control peptides (ViraFEST assay). Cultured CD4+ T-cell DNA underwent Oncomine TCR Beta short-read sequencing. Each CDR3 protein gets one entry after TCRdb re-called the PCR reads with MiXCR. This table holds over 8,000 distinct CDR3 sequences, approximately 59% found once. These receptors lack a known antigen. The material sequenced was CD4+ T cells from blood, cultured in vitro. The receptor source for this set is a human donor who had recovered from COVID-19.

J is TRBJ2-7 and V is TRBV5-4; TRBD2 agrees at 9 bases. V lost 0 bases and J lost 3; bases outside the gene matches: 10. This CDR3 is built from 17 residues. CDR1 SGHNT and CDR2 YYREEE come from the germline V gene (reference sequence). The CDR3 spells CASSLDGLAGAGYEQYF. For the CDR3, the DNA is TGTGCCAGCAGCTTGGATGGGTTAGCGGGGGCCGGCTACGAGCAGTACTTC.

The table lists this clonotype with a few counts. This chain connects TRBV20-1 to TRBJ2-1; 9 positions agree with TRBD2. The CDR3 spans 14 residues. V shed 4 bases and J 6 bases; nucleotides not matched to a gene: 7. The germline gives CDR1 DFQATT, CDR2 SNEGSKA (reference sequence). The CDR3 region is CSAIPASGTNEQFF. The CDR3 DNA reads as TGCAGTGCTATCCCGGCTAGCGGGACCAATGAGCAGTTCTTC.

This clonotype was picked up one time. The V gene is TRBV7-2, the J gene TRBJ1-1; possible D gene TRBD1, 5 bases. Germline V gives CDR1 SGHTA, CDR2 FQGNSA. Trimming removed 2 bases at V and 3 bases at J, with 10 bases between. The CDR3 sequence is 14 residues long. The CDR3 spells CASSLTGGDTEAFF. The CDR3 coding sequence is TGTGCCAGCAGCTTAACGGGGGGAGACACTGAAGCTTTCTTT.

V is TRBV6-1 and J is TRBJ2-3; D may be TRBD2 (6 bases). The CDR3 extends over 15 amino acids. Germline V gene lookup returns CDR1 MNHNS and CDR2 SASEGT. The V end was cut by 5 bases, the J end by 1 base, with 13 bases between. The CDR3 bases are TGTGCCAGCAGTACCCCAGCGGGCCGCACAGATACGCAGTATTTT. Encoded protein: CASSTPAGRTDTQYF.

J is TRBJ1-3 and V is TRBV6-1, with 7 nucleotides matching TRBD1. The V gene end was trimmed by 6 bases and the J gene end by 6 bases; junction bases not matched to a gene: 5. In germline, CDR1 is MNHNS, CDR2 SASEGT. The CDR3 runs to 13 residues. CDR3 sequence reads: CASSPGQENTIYF. Written as DNA, the CDR3 is TGTGCCAGCAGCCCTGGACAGGAAAACACCATATATTTT.

This sequence joins TRBV20-1 and TRBJ1-5, with TRBD1 matching 7 bases. The CDR3 contains 13 residues. CDR1 DFQATT and CDR2 SNEGSKA come from the germline V gene (reference sequence). V was pared by 6 bases and J by 5 bases, with 7 bases of the junction left unmatched. The CDR3 DNA reads TGCAGTGCGGAGACAGGGAGAGATCAGCCCCAGCATTTT. This codes for CSAETGRDQPQHF.

The chain uses TRBV15 and TRBJ2-4, with D possibly TRBD1 on 6 matching bases. Germline CDR1 is LNHNV and CDR2 is YYDKDF (reference sequence). V lost 0 bases to trimming and J lost 1 base, with 10 bases between them. The CDR3 contains 16 residues. The CDR3 DNA is TGTGCCACCAGCAGAGACTCAGGGGCTGCCAAAAACATTCAGTACTTC. Protein product: CATSRDSGAAKNIQYF.

The chain combines TRBV20-1 with TRBJ2-3; TRBD2 agrees at 11 bases. After removal of 1 base from V and 5 bases from J, the junction contained 8 bases not matched to a gene. Germline values: CDR1 DFQATT, CDR2 SNEGSKA (reference sequence). This CDR3 region has 16 residues. The CDR3 region is CSARGRLAGSGDTQYF. The CDR3 coding sequence is TGCAGTGCTAGAGGCAGACTAGCGGGGTCCGGAGATACGCAGTATTTT.

The chain couples TRBV30 to TRBJ2-5, with D perhaps given as TRBD1 or TRBD2 (6 bases each). The V gene's germline CDR1 is GTSNPN and CDR2 SVGIG (reference sequence). Trimming stripped 5 bases from V and 6 bases from J, with 13 bases between. The CDR3 consists of 12 residues. The CDR3 DNA sequence: TGTGCCTGGGAGGGGGGATTGCAGACCCAGTACTTC. Amino acid sequence: CAWEGGLQTQYF.

The rearrangement joins TRBV7-2 to TRBJ1-2; 10 bases line up with TRBD1. The CDR3 extends over 14 amino acids. CDR1 and CDR2 from the germline V gene are SGHTA and FQGNSA. J gave up 5 bases and V 4 bases, and 4 bases lay outside the gene matches. CDR3 nucleotide sequence: TGTGCCAGCAGCTATGGGACAGGGGCTTATGGCTACACCTTC. Amino acid sequence: CASSYGTGAYGYTF.

CDR3 nucleotides: TGTGCCAGTACCCTACAGGGAGGAATCGGCGAGCAGTACTTC. This gives the protein CASTLQGGIGEQYF. The J gene is TRBJ2-7, the V gene TRBV19, with D possibly called TRBD1 or TRBD2 (6 bases each). The CDR3 totals 14 residues. Germline CDR1 reads LNHDA; CDR2 reads SQIVND (reference sequence). Trimming removed 7 bases from V and 6 bases from J, with 19 bases in between.

The V call is TRBV4-2, the J call TRBJ2-1; D possibly corresponds to TRBD2 (7 bases). Germline CDR1 LGHNA, CDR2 YNFKEQ. The CDR3 is 13 residues long. V was cut by 6 bases and J by 8 bases, with 14 bases left in between. The CDR3 protein is CASRSRGGDEQFF. The CDR3 DNA reads TGTGCCAGCAGGAGCCGAGGGGGGGATGAGCAGTTCTTC.

This sequence joins TRBV6-5 and TRBJ2-7; D is uncertain. From germline, CDR1 is MNHEY and CDR2 SVGAGI. Trimming cost V 0 bases and J 1 base, with 7 bases left between them. This CDR3 has 14 amino acids. This chain's CDR3 is CASSYSASSYEQYF. As DNA, the CDR3 is TGTGCCAGCAGTTACTCGGCCAGTTCCTACGAGCAGTACTTC.

This clonotype has only a few counts. The chain links TRBV7-9 to TRBJ2-7; 7 nucleotides agree with TRBD1. The germline V gene encodes CDR1 SEHNR and CDR2 FQNEAQ (reference sequence). V lost 5 bases, J lost 2 bases, and 6 bases stayed unmatched. The CDR3 runs to 14 residues. CDR3 bases: TGTGCCAGCAGCCGGGAAGGGGGCACCTACGAGCAGTACTTC. Translation: CASSREGGTYEQYF.

This chain joins TRBV25-1 and TRBJ1-2; D ambiguous. CDR1 and CDR2 (germline): MGHDK, SYGVNS. The CDR3 extends over 12 amino acids. Trimming shortened V by 4 bases and J by 10 bases, and 13 bases separated the two germline ends. CDR3 sequence reads: CASSGTVMTYTF. The CDR3 DNA reads TGTGCCAGCAGTGGTACAGTGATGACCTACACCTTC.

The rearrangement joins TRBV11-3 to TRBJ1-1; perhaps TRBD1 as D (6 bases). V gave up 2 bases and J gave up 5 bases, with 15 bases separating them. Germline loops: CDR1 SGHNT, CDR2 YENEEA. The CDR3 consists of 15 residues. CDR3 sequence: CASSLRGGARTEAFF. Written as DNA, the CDR3 is TGTGCCAGCAGCTTACGGGGGGGGGCGAGAACTGAAGCTTTCTTT. The full variable domain, with the rest looked up from reference TRBV11-3 and TRBJ1-1, is EAGVVQSPRYKIIEKKQPVAFWCNPISGHNTLYWYLQNLGQGPELLIRYENEEAVDDSQLPKDRFSAERLKGVDSTLKIQPAELGDSAVYLCASSLRGGARTEAFFGQGTRLTVV.

The chain recombines TRBV7-6 with TRBJ1-3; D unclear. The V end was cut by 5 bases, the J end by 7 bases, with 6 bases between. CDR3 length equals 11 residues. From germline, CDR1 is SGHVS and CDR2 FNYEAQ. The CDR3 reads CASSLGNTIYF. The CDR3 DNA is TGTGCCAGCAGCCTTGGGAACACCATATATTTT.

The rearrangement uses TRBV2 and TRBJ2-3; D might be TRBD2 (5 bases). CDR3 length: 14 amino acids. V lost 6 bases and J 3 bases, leaving 13 bases between the germline ends. Germline CDR1 is SNHLY and CDR2 is FYNNEI. CDR3 in amino acids: CASRLIRETDTQYF. The CDR3 DNA sequence: TGTGCCAGCAGACTGATTCGGGAAACAGATACGCAGTATTTT.

The chain couples TRBV27 to TRBJ1-2, with D possibly matching TRBD1 (6 bases). Germline CDR1 MNHEY, CDR2 SMNVEV (reference sequence). This CDR3 spans 14 amino acids. Trimming pared 6 bases from V and 8 bases from J, leaving 19 bases between. CDR3 coding DNA: TGTGCCAGCAGACGGACAGCCCCCCTAGGAGGCTACACCTTC. Its translation: CASRRTAPLGGYTF.

This chain links TRBV27 with TRBJ1-5; 7 bases map to TRBD1. The germline V gene has CDR1 MNHEY and CDR2 SMNVEV (reference sequence). Trimming removed 2 bases from V and 2 bases from J; junction bases left unmatched: 6. This CDR3 is built from 16 residues. DNA of the CDR3: TGTGCCAGCAGTTTAGTCACAGGGGTGGGCAATCAGCCCCAGCATTTT. Its translation is CASSLVTGVGNQPQHF.

The rearrangement links TRBV28 to TRBJ1-1, with D perhaps TRBD1 (5 bases). CDR1 is MDHEN, CDR2 SYDVKM, per germline. V shed 6 bases and J shed 1 base, with 9 bases lying between them. The CDR3 totals 13 residues. The CDR3 protein is CASRRTGNTEAFF. As DNA, the CDR3 is TGTGCCAGCAGACGCACAGGGAACACTGAAGCTTTCTTT.

The chain is built from TRBV19 and TRBJ2-3; possible D gene TRBD2, 5 bases. CDR1 and CDR2 (germline): LNHDA, SQIVND (reference sequence). CDR3 length equals 16 residues. V lost 5 bases to trimming and J lost 6 bases, with 21 bases between them. The DNA of the CDR3 is TGTGCCAGTAGTCCCCGGCGGGCCTTTGGGGAGGATACGCAGTATTTT. This encodes CASSPRRAFGEDTQYF.

The V gene is TRBV5-1, the J gene TRBJ2-7; D is perhaps TRBD2 (6 bases). This CDR3 is 15 amino acids long. Trimming cost V 0 bases and J 4 bases, with 14 bases left between them. Germline CDR1 reads SGHRS; CDR2 reads YFSETQ. This CDR3 reads CASSLAGAGGYEQYF. The CDR3 bases are TGCGCCAGCAGCTTGGCCGGGGCCGGAGGGTACGAGCAGTACTTC.

This clonotype was recorded a few times. The rearrangement joins TRBV7-2 to TRBJ2-5; D gene uncertain. CDR3 length: 15 residues. The germline CDR1 and CDR2 sequences are SGHTA and FQGNSA. V lost 5 bases, J lost 1 base, and 14 bases lay in between. This CDR3 reads CASSALGQPQETQYF. CDR3 bases: TGTGCCAGCAGCGCCTTGGGTCAACCCCAAGAGACCCAGTACTTC.

This clonotype was seen just once. The chain links TRBV7-9 to TRBJ2-7; D remains unclear. CDR3 length: 12 residues. Trimming removed 1 base from V and 6 bases from J, with 7 bases in between. The germline V gene has CDR1 SEHNR and CDR2 FQNEAQ (reference sequence). The CDR3 region is CASSLGQLEQYF. CDR3 nucleotides: TGTGCCAGCAGCTTAGGGCAGCTCGAGCAGTACTTC.

This clonotype was detected only a few times. This chain links TRBV24-1 with TRBJ2-2, with D unclear. CDR3 length: 15 residues. CDR1 is KGHDR, CDR2 SFDVKD, per germline. Trimming stripped 0 bases from V and 4 bases from J, with 8 bases between. CDR3 nucleotides: TGTGCCACCAGTGATTTGTACAGCCCCACCGGGGAGCTGTTTTTT. It encodes CATSDLYSPTGELFF.

The chain joins TRBV28 to TRBJ1-5; possible D gene TRBD1, 5 bases. With 5 bases removed from V and 0 bases from J, the gap between germline ends came to 11 bases. The CDR3 has 15 amino acids. Looked up from germline, CDR1 is MDHEN and CDR2 is SYDVKM. CDR3 amino acids: CASSPGRDSNQPQHF. CDR3 DNA: TGTGCCAGCAGTCCGGGACGGGATAGCAATCAGCCCCAGCATTTT.